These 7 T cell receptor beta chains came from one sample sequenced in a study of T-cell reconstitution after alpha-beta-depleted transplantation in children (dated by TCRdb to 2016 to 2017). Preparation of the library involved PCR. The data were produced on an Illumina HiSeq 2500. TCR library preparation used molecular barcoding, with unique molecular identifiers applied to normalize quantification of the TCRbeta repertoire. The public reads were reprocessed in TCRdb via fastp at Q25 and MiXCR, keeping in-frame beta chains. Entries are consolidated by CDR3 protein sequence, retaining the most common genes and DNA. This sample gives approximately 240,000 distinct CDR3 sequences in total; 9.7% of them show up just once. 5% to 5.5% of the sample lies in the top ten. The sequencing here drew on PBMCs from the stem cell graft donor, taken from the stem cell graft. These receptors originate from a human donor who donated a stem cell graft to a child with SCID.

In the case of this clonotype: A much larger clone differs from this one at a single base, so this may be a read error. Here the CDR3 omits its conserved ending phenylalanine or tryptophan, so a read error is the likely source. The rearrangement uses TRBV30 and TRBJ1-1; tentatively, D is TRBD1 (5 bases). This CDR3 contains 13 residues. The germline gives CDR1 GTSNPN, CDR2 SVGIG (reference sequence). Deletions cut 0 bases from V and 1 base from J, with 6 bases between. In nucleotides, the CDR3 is TGTGCCTGGAGTGTCGGGGGGAACACTGAAGCTTTCATT. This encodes CAWSVGGNTEAFI.

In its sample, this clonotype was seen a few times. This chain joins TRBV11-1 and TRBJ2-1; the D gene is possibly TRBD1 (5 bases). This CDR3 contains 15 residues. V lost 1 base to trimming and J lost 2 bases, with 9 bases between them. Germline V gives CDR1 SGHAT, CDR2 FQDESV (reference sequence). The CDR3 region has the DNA TGTGCCAGCAGCTTAGGGGGCCGAACCTACAATGAGCAGTTCTTC. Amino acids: CASSLGGRTYNEQFF.

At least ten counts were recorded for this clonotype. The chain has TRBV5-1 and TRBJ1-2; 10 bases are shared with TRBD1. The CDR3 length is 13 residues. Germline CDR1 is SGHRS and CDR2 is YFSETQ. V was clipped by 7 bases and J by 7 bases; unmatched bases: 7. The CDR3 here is CASATGGSRGYTF. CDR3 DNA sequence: TGCGCCAGCGCGACAGGGGGCTCGCGTGGCTACACCTTC.

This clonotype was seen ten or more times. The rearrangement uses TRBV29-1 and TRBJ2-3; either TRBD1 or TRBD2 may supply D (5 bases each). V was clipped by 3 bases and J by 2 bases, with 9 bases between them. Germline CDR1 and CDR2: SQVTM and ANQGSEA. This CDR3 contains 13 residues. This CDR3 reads CSVEGTSTDTQYF. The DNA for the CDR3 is TGCAGCGTTGAGGGGACCTCCACAGATACGCAGTATTTT.

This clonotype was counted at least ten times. The CDR3 DNA follows: TGTGCCAGCAGAGATGATAGGGGACAGACGCTCTCTGGGGCCAACGTCCTGACTTTC. Amino acid sequence: CASRDDRGQTLSGANVLTF. This chain joins TRBV6-2 or TRBV6-3 and TRBJ2-6; 7 bases are shared with TRBD1. Germline-derived CDR1 and CDR2 are MNHEY and SVGEGT. This CDR3 comprises 19 residues. V trimming: 6 bases; J trimming: 0 bases; junction bases outside the gene matches: 14.

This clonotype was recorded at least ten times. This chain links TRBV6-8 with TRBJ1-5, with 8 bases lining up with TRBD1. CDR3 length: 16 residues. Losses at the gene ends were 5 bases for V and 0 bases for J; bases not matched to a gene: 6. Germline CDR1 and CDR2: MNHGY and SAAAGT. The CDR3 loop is CASSRTGWISNQPQHF. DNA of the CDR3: TGTGCCAGCAGTCGGACAGGGTGGATTAGCAATCAGCCCCAGCATTTT.

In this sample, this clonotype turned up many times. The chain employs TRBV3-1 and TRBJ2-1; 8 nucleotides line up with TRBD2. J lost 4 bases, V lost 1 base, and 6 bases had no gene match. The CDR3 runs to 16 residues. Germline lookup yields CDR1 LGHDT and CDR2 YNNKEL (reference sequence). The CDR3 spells CASSQGAGEIYNEQFF. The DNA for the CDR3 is TGTGCCAGCAGCCAAGGAGCGGGGGAAATATACAATGAGCAGTTCTTC.